These T cell receptor beta chains were read from a single sample in a study of blood T cell repertoires in COVID-19. TCRdb keeps only in-frame clones here, not all; method: immunoSEQ multiplex PCR. The data contain under 200,000 clones, under 90% of them singletons. The material sequenced was PBMCs or T cells enriched from blood (not recorded which). The receptors come from a woman aged 55-70 years who had recovered from COVID-19. CDR3s include the opening cysteine and the closing phenylalanine or tryptophan. Some rows have no size entry. The others give once, few or many, or a class for an expanded clone.

J	V	size	CDR3
TRBJ1-5	TRBV4-1	NA	CASSDRLNQPQHF
TRBJ1-5	TRBV18	NA	CASSPGQGALSQPQHF
TRBJ2-3	TRBV30	NA	CAWSPTGTDTQYF
TRBJ1-1	TRBV30	NA	CAWLSPTEAFF
TRBJ1-3	TRBV6-1	NA	CASSQAGGAGGNTIYF
TRBJ2-1	TRBV2	NA	CASSKSGPTYSEQFF
TRBJ2-2	TRBV19	NA	CASSTRGGGTGELFF
TRBJ1-1	TRBV18	NA	CASSQDTNTEAFF
TRBJ1-6	TRBV5-6	NA	CASSLGGVNSPLHF
TRBJ1-2	TRBV18	NA	CASSPWGLLDGYTF
TRBJ2-5	TRBV18	NA	CASSPAGRGETQYF
TRBJ2-3	TRBV6-5	NA	CASWRGLTDTQYF
TRBJ2-7	TRBV11-2	few	CASSFPGEQYF
TRBJ1-2	TRBV28	NA	CASSPGEGGYTF
TRBJ2-7	TRBV29-1	NA	CSVATASSYEQYF
TRBJ2-7	TRBV7-6	few	CASSSSGGGYEQYF
TRBJ2-1	TRBV2	few	CASSLVTGTTSSYNEQFF
TRBJ2-7	TRBV25-1	NA	CASSETGIDEQYF
TRBJ1-5	TRBV27	NA	CASSSGGYQPQHF
TRBJ2-2	TRBV11-2	NA	CASSLQGATGELFF
TRBJ1-1	TRBV7-8	NA	CASKTGGGTEAFF
TRBJ2-7	TRBV29-1	NA	CSVTGLARGYEQYF
TRBJ2-6	TRBV4-1	NA	CASSQRRTGSGGANVLTF
TRBJ2-1	TRBV3-1/TRBV3-2	few	CASSQVFNEQFF
TRBJ1-6	TRBV5-6	NA	CASSLEPGQGSSPLHF
TRBJ1-5	TRBV11-2	NA	CASSLGGTGGNQPQHF
TRBJ2-7	TRBV30	NA	CAWSEFLGQVREQYF
TRBJ1-2	TRBV29-1	NA	CSVARGQGANGYTF
TRBJ2-7	TRBV2	NA	CASNTPRQGSNEQYF
TRBJ1-1	TRBV19	once	CASSTAGGGAFF
TRBJ2-7	TRBV30	NA	CAWSVGGGPYEQYF
TRBJ2-1	TRBV6-4	many	CASSPTSPGGHNEQFF
TRBJ1-6	TRBV30	few	CAWSPLLASSYNSPLHF
TRBJ1-3	TRBV6-1	NA	CASSEAGSGAQGNTIYF
TRBJ2-1	TRBV2	NA	CASSHRDRAYNEQFF
TRBJ1-1	TRBV6-5	once	CASSQTGNTEAFF
TRBJ1-4	TRBV10-3	NA	CAISATPGHQGGKLFF
TRBJ2-1	TRBV5-1	NA	CASSLAAGNEQFF
TRBJ1-2	TRBV4-1	NA	CASSQTGFVYGYTF
TRBJ2-1	TRBV11-2	NA	CASSYALTYNEQFF
TRBJ1-2	TRBV7-9	NA	CASSGGQSNYGYTF
TRBJ2-5	TRBV5-1	NA	CASSARLAGGAQTQYF
TRBJ2-3	TRBV7-8	NA	CASSSPRVSTDTQYF
TRBJ1-2	TRBV5-6	NA	CASSLGPPPDKYGYTF
TRBJ1-4	TRBV3-1/TRBV3-2	NA	CASSPGTGVYSEKLFF
TRBJ2-5	TRBV5-4	once	CASSLGSGGAGETQYF